The clone carrying this TCR beta chain is medium-sized by share. No antigen is known for it. The template was genomic DNA from peripheral blood, not RNA. This sample was included in a study of T cell repertoires in aging, cancer and after chemotherapy. Study results and limitations: In healthy donors, age-related TCR diversity loss mainly reflected lost richness.

Trimming left V 2 bases short and J 5 bases short, with 12 bases between. From germline, CDR1 is DFQATT and CDR2 SNEGSKA (reference sequence). CDR3 length: 14 amino acids. A mixed TRB-A/B primer pool amplified rearranged TRB by multiplex touch-down PCR. TCRdb passed the multiplex PCR reads through MiXCR, listing each CDR3 protein once. The repertoire includes hundreds of distinct CDR3 sequences, about a third of them detected once, and approximately 24% sits in the top ten. Material for sequencing was blood. The clonotype comes from a human donor with a blood cancer. The rearrangement uses TRBV20-1 and TRBJ2-2; D is unresolved. CDR3 bases: TGCAGTGCTAGAAATGTTCTTAGAACCGGGGAGCTGTTTTTT. Its translation: CSARNVLRTGELFF.